The 27 T cell receptor beta chains reported below all come from one sample, sequenced in a study of cytomegalovirus exposure and HLA in healthy donors (dated by TCRdb to 2016 to 2017). The library relied on the immunoSEQ multiplex PCR assay. For the multiplex PCR, a mixture combining 60 forward primers for TCR Vbeta segments and 13 reverse primers for TCR Jbeta segments was used. Imported from immuneACCESS, the table was reduced by TCRdb to in-frame sequences with V and J called. These copies leave out some clones; in studies compared against another copy, an unresolved V gene accounts for under half, and the cause of the remainder is not known. This sample has roughly 190,000 clones in its table, and just under 75% of those were observed once. The ten most abundant clones make up approximately 2.8% of the sample. The specimen sequenced was PBMCs. The receptors originated from a woman aged 25 to 39 in good health and CMV-seropositive.

V gene TRBV7-9 combines with J gene TRBJ1-5; weak D call: TRBD1 (6 bases). Looked up from germline, CDR1 is SEHNR and CDR2 is FQNEAQ (reference sequence). The CDR3 totals 15 residues. The ends were cut back, 5 bases at V and 6 bases at J, with 17 bases in the middle. The CDR3 DNA is TGTGCCAGCAGCCTTCGCCACAGGGACCCTCAGCCCCAGCATTTT. Residues: CASSLRHRDPQPQHF.

J is TRBJ2-6 and V is TRBV5-4, with D unclear. V shed 3 bases and J shed 1 base, with 8 bases lying between them. The CDR3 runs to 15 residues. Germline V gives CDR1 SGHNT, CDR2 YYREEE (reference sequence). The CDR3 DNA reads TGTGCCAGCAGCTCGCCCGGGTCTGGGGCCAACGTCCTGACTTTC. This translates into CASSSPGSGANVLTF.

The sample holds one count of this clone. The chain is built from TRBV6-1 and TRBJ2-5, with D tentatively TRBD2 (5 bases). In germline, CDR1 is MNHNS, CDR2 SASEGT. The CDR3 is 14 amino acids. Trimming took 4 bases from V and 1 from J, leaving 10 bases between them. CDR3 protein: CASSGIGGQETQYF. CDR3 DNA sequence: TGTGCCAGCAGTGGAATTGGAGGCCAAGAGACCCAGTACTTC.

The CDR3 coding sequence is TGCAGCGTGGGAGGTACGGCCGGAAACACCATATATTTT. This sequence encodes CSVGGTAGNTIYF. The chain links TRBV29-1 to TRBJ1-3; D unclear. Trimming stripped 6 bases from V and 4 bases from J, with 13 bases between. This CDR3 comprises 13 residues. Looked up from germline, CDR1 is SQVTM and CDR2 is ANQGSEA.

This clone has a single count. This chain uses TRBV6-1 with TRBJ2-3; 8 bases fit TRBD1. In germline, CDR1 is MNHNS, CDR2 SASEGT. With 6 bases clipped from V and 3 bases from J, the junction kept 8 bases outside the gene matches. The CDR3 extends over 15 amino acids. The CDR3 sequence is CASSPQGARTDTQYF. As DNA, the CDR3 is TGTGCCAGCAGCCCCCAGGGGGCGCGGACAGATACGCAGTATTTT.

This clone turned up a few times. J is TRBJ2-7 and V is TRBV5-5; 8 nucleotides match TRBD2. Germline CDR1 and CDR2: SGHKS and YYEKEE (reference sequence). The CDR3 sequence is 14 residues long. J lost 2 bases, V lost 6 bases, and 7 bases had no gene match. DNA of the CDR3: TGTGCCAGCACCCTGAGTAGCGGGGCCTACGAGCAGTACTTC. Translated, it gives CASTLSSGAYEQYF.

The chain recombines TRBV5-1 with TRBJ2-6, with 12 bases fitting TRBD2. The CDR3 is 18 amino acids. Germline values: CDR1 SGHRS, CDR2 YFSETQ. Trimming at V came to 5 bases and at J to 0 bases, leaving 6 bases not matched to a gene. CDR3 sequence reads: CASRRRLAGASGANVLTF. CDR3 nucleotide sequence: TGCGCCAGCAGACGAAGACTAGCGGGAGCCTCTGGGGCCAACGTCCTGACTTTC.

This clone has more than one count but fewer than ten. The rearrangement uses TRBV14 and TRBJ1-1; D is uncertain. Germline V gene data show CDR1 as SGHDN and CDR2 as FVKESK. Trimming pared 8 bases from V and 2 bases from J, leaving 12 bases between. There are 13 residues in the CDR3. The CDR3 nucleotides read TGTGCCAGCTCCCGCGATCCAAACACTGAAGCTTTCTTT. It is translated as CASSRDPNTEAFF.

The genes are TRBV2 and TRBJ2-7; TRBD2 might be the D (6 bases). The V end was cut by 6 bases, the J end by 2 bases, with 20 bases between. The CDR3 has 16 residues. Per the germline V gene, CDR1 is SNHLY and CDR2 is FYNNEI. The CDR3 loop is CASSKPGTLIPYEQYF. The CDR3 DNA reads as TGTGCCAGCAGCAAACCCGGGACTCTTATTCCCTACGAGCAGTACTTC. Based on the CDR3 plus reference TRBV2 and TRBJ2-7, the full variable domain is EPEVTQTPSHQVTQMGQEVILRCVPISNHLYFYWYRQILGQKVEFLVSFYNNEISEKSEIFDDQFSVERPDGSNFTLKIRSTKLEDSAMYFCASSKPGTLIPYEQYFGPGTRLTVT.

The rearrangement links TRBV10-3 to TRBJ2-7, with 9 bases fitting TRBD1. This CDR3 contains 13 residues. V was clipped by 5 bases and J by 5 bases; unmatched bases: 4. Germline V gene sequence: CDR1 ENHRY, CDR2 SYGVKD. CDR3 residues: CAISITGGNEQYF. CDR3 in DNA: TGTGCCATCAGTATAACAGGGGGCAACGAGCAGTACTTC.

The chain recombines TRBV18 with TRBJ1-1, with 7 bases matching TRBD1. Germline CDR1 and CDR2: KGHSH and LQKENI. The J segment lost 1 base and the V segment lost 2 bases, leaving 7 bases of the junction unmatched. This CDR3 spans 16 amino acids. Here the CDR3 DNA reads TGTGCCAGCTCACCAAGGTATGGGACAGAGAACACTGAAGCTTTCTTT. It encodes CASSPRYGTENTEAFF.

The V and J genes are TRBV5-5 and TRBJ2-7; TRBD2 matches at 7 bases. The CDR3 loop spans 15 amino acids. V dropped 0 bases and J dropped 5; count of bases not matched to a gene: 8. Germline V lookup: CDR1 SGHKS, CDR2 YYEKEE (reference sequence). The CDR3 coding sequence is TGTGCCAGCAGCTTGGGGGCAGCGGGAATAGACGAGCAGTACTTC. Residues: CASSLGAAGIDEQYF.

The chain carries TRBV7-2 and TRBJ2-2, with TRBD1 matching 11 bases. The ends lost 6 bases at V and 4 bases at J; junction bases unmatched: 4. This CDR3 has 15 amino acids. CDR1 and CDR2 (germline): SGHTA, FQGNSA. Here the CDR3 DNA reads TGTGCCAGCAGTCGGGACAGGGGGACCACCGGGGAGCTGTTTTTT. It codes for CASSRDRGTTGELFF.

For the CDR3, the DNA is TGCGCCAGCAGCTTGGGGGACAGACTTGACTACGAGCAGTACTTC. Protein: CASSLGDRLDYEQYF. The chain combines TRBV5-1 with TRBJ2-7, with 7 bases lining up with TRBD1. The CDR3 is 15 amino acids. The V gene end was trimmed by 0 bases and the J gene end by 3 bases; junction bases not matched to a gene: 6. Germline V gene sequence: CDR1 SGHRS, CDR2 YFSETQ.

V gene TRBV5-4 combines with J gene TRBJ2-3; 10 nucleotides agree with TRBD1. Germline assignment: CDR1 SGHNT and CDR2 YYREEE (reference sequence). V was clipped by 2 bases and J by 5 bases; unmatched bases: 5. This CDR3 is built from 15 residues. In DNA, the CDR3 is TGTGCCAGCAGCTTTCGGACAGGGGGGGTAGATACGCAGTATTTT. As protein: CASSFRTGGVDTQYF.

This clone was seen only a few times. V gene TRBV27 combines with J gene TRBJ2-3; D ambiguous. The CDR3 runs to 16 residues. Germline CDR1 is MNHEY and CDR2 is SMNVEV (reference sequence). V lost 3 bases to trimming and J lost 0 bases, with 13 bases between them. The CDR3 DNA sequence: TGTGCCAGCAGTTTTAGCCTAGTCTCTAGCACAGATACGCAGTATTTT. Residues: CASSFSLVSSTDTQYF.

The J gene is TRBJ2-7, the V gene TRBV5-5, with 7 nucleotides matching TRBD2. CDR3 length: 13 amino acids. The trim removed 4 bases at V and 2 bases at J, leaving 3 bases unmatched. Germline V gene lookup returns CDR1 SGHKS and CDR2 YYEKEE (reference sequence). In nucleotides, the CDR3 is TGTGCCAGCAGCGCGACTAGCCCCTACGAGCAGTACTTC. Amino acids: CASSATSPYEQYF.

V gene TRBV27 combines with J gene TRBJ2-3, with D tentatively TRBD1 (5 bases). The V and J ends lost 5 bases and 3 bases respectively, with 6 bases between them. Germline loops: CDR1 MNHEY, CDR2 SMNVEV (reference sequence). This CDR3 comprises 12 residues. The CDR3 spells CASSHRTDTQYF. CDR3 nucleotide sequence: TGTGCCAGCAGTCACAGGACAGATACGCAGTATTTT.

The rearrangement joins TRBV27 to TRBJ1-5; 10 positions agree with TRBD1. The CDR3 consists of 20 residues. The germline gives CDR1 MNHEY, CDR2 SMNVEV (reference sequence). V lost 5 bases, J lost 5 bases, and 21 bases stayed unmatched. The CDR3 nucleotides read TGTGCCAGCAGTACTCACAGGGACAGGGGAAGTAGTCGTCCGGATCAGCCCCAGCATTTT. Its translation: CASSTHRDRGSSRPDQPQHF.

On this clone itself: The same CDR3 arises from other DNA sequences in this sample as well. The chain couples TRBV30 to TRBJ2-7; no definite D call. This CDR3 contains 15 residues. V was shortened by 7 bases and J by 0 bases, with 19 bases between the two germline ends. The germline V gene encodes CDR1 GTSNPN and CDR2 SVGIG (reference sequence). The CDR3 region is CASLDRPRGSYEQYF. The DNA for the CDR3 is TGTGCCTCCCTTGACCGTCCGAGAGGCTCCTACGAGCAGTACTTC.

This chain links TRBV11-2 with TRBJ1-1; 9 bases map to TRBD1. Trimming removed 10 bases from V and 1 base from J; junction bases left unmatched: 4. CDR1 SGHAT and CDR2 FQNNGV come from the germline V gene. The CDR3 extends over 13 amino acids. This CDR3 is CATRTGENTEAFF. In DNA form, the CDR3 reads TGTGCCACGCGGACAGGGGAGAACACTGAAGCTTTCTTT.

This chain uses TRBV2 with TRBJ2-5; D is unclear. The CDR3 loop spans 11 amino acids. CDR1 and CDR2 from the germline V gene are SNHLY and FYNNEI. The V and J ends lost 9 bases and 2 bases respectively, with 7 bases between them. The CDR3 sequence is CASRLQETQYF. The CDR3 coding sequence is TGTGCCAGTAGACTGCAAGAGACCCAGTACTTC.

This clone was seen only once. CDR3 DNA: TGTGCCAGCAGCCATTATTTTGACAGGGACACTGAAGCTTTCTTT. Translated, it gives CASSHYFDRDTEAFF. The chain combines TRBV5-6 with TRBJ1-1; the match to TRBD1 covers 7 bases. Germline-derived CDR1 and CDR2 are SGHDT and YYEEEE. The ends lost 4 bases at V and 3 bases at J; junction bases unmatched: 9. The CDR3 is 15 amino acids.

V is TRBV11-2 and J is TRBJ1-1, with a tentative D call TRBD1 (5 bases). Between the trimmed V and J ends, which lost 5 bases and 4 bases, there was a span of 14 bases. CDR1 is SGHAT and CDR2 is FQNNGV in the germline V gene. The CDR3 runs 14 residues. The CDR3 is CASSPTAGGTEAFF. The CDR3 nucleotides read TGTGCCAGCAGCCCCACGGCGGGGGGCACTGAAGCTTTCTTT.

The chain recombines TRBV27 with TRBJ2-1, with a weak D call TRBD1 (6 bases). Germline lookup yields CDR1 MNHEY and CDR2 SMNVEV (reference sequence). The CDR3 has 13 residues. The germline V and J ends were trimmed by 7 bases and 2 bases, with 9 bases remaining between them. The CDR3 bases are TGTGCCAGCATTGGGGACACCTACAATGAGCAGTTCTTC. This sequence encodes CASIGDTYNEQFF.

This clone was picked up a small number of times. This chain joins TRBV18 and TRBJ1-2; the D is unclear. The germline V and J ends were trimmed by 2 bases and 2 bases, with 9 bases remaining between them. Germline CDR1 KGHSH, CDR2 LQKENI. The CDR3 is 14 residues long. The CDR3 DNA reads as TGTGCCAGCTCACCAAAGGAGAGGAACTATGGCTACACCTTC. Protein sequence: CASSPKERNYGYTF.

This sequence joins TRBV7-9 and TRBJ1-5, with 10 bases fitting TRBD1. Trimming cost V 5 bases and J 7 bases; bases outside gene matches: 14. The CDR3 runs to 17 residues. From germline, CDR1 is SEHNR and CDR2 FQNEAQ (reference sequence). CDR3 DNA: TGTGCCAGCAGCCAAAGGGACAGGGGAGCGGTGGAACAGCCCCAGCATTTT. Its translation is CASSQRDRGAVEQPQHF.